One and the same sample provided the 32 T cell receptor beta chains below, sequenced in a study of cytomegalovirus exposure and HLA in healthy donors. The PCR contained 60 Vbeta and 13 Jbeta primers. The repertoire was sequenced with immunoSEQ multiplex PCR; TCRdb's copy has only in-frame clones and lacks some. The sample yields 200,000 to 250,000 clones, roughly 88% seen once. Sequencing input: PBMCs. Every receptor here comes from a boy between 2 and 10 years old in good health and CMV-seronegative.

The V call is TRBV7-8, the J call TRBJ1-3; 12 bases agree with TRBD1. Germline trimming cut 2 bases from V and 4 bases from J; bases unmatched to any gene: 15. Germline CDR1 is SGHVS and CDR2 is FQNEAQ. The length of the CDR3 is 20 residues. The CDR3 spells CASSLSVMPGQGATGNTIYF. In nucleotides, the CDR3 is TGTGCCAGCAGCTTAAGTGTTATGCCGGGACAGGGGGCAACAGGAAACACCATATATTTT.

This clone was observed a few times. CDR3 DNA sequence: TGTGCCTGGAGTCTCGGACATACTGGGGACGAGCAGTACTTC. Amino acid sequence: CAWSLGHTGDEQYF. The V gene is TRBV30, the J gene TRBJ2-7; a possible D gene is TRBD1 (5 bases). V lost 2 bases and J lost 5, with 16 bases in between. Germline V CDR1 and CDR2: GTSNPN, SVGIG (reference sequence). The CDR3 runs 14 residues.

DNA for the CDR3: TGTGCCTGGAAAACCGGGACTAGCGTATCCTACAATGAGCAGTTCTTC. It codes for CAWKTGTSVSYNEQFF. This sequence joins TRBV30 and TRBJ2-1, with TRBD2 matching over 10 bases. This CDR3 spans 16 amino acids. In germline, CDR1 is GTSNPN, CDR2 SVGIG (reference sequence). Unmatched junction bases numbered 7, after V lost 4 bases and J lost 1 base.

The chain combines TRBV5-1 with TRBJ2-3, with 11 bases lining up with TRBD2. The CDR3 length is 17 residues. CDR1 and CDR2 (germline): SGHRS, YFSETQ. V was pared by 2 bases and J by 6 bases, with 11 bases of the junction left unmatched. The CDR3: CASSLNIAGGRRDTQYF. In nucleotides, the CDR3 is TGCGCCAGCAGCTTAAACATAGCGGGGGGGCGTAGGGATACGCAGTATTTT.

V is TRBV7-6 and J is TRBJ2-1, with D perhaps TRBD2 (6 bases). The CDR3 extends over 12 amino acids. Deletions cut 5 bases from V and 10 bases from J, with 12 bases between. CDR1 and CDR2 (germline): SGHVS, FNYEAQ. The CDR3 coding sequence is TGTGCCAGCAGCCGGGACTCCGGGGAGCAGTTCTTC. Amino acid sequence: CASSRDSGEQFF. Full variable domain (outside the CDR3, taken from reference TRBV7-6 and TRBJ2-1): GAGVSQSPRYKVTKRGQDVALRCDPISGHVSLYWYRQALGQGPEFLTYFNYEAQQDKSGLPNDRFSAERPEGSISTLTIQRTEQRDSAMYRCASSRDSGEQFFGPGTRLTVL.

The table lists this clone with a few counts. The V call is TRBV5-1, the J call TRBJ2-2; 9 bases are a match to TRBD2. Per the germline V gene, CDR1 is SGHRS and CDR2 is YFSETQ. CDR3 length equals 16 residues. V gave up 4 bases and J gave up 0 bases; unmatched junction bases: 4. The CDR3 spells CASSNRLAANTGELFF. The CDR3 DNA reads TGCGCCAGCAGCAACCGACTAGCGGCGAACACCGGGGAGCTGTTTTTT.

The CDR3 coding sequence is TGTGCCACCAGCAGAGCTGCGCCTATAGAGACCCAGTACTTC. This encodes CATSRAAPIETQYF. The chain is built from TRBV15 and TRBJ2-5; D unclear. V was trimmed by 1 base and J by 4 bases, leaving 10 bases between them. The CDR3 extends over 14 amino acids. The germline CDR1 and CDR2 sequences are LNHNV and YYDKDF (reference sequence).

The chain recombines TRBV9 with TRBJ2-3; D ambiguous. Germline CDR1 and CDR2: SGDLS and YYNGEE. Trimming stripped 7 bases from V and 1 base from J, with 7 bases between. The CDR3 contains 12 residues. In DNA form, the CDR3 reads TGTGCCAGCGGTACGGGCACAGATACGCAGTATTTT. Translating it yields CASGTGTDTQYF.

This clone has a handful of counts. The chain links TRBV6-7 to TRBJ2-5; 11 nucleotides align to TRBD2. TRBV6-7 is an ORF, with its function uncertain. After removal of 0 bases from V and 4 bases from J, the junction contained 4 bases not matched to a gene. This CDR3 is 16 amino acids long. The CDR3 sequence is CASSYSSSGRRETQYF. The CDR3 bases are TGTGCCAGCAGTTACTCGTCTAGCGGGAGGCGAGAGACCCAGTACTTC.

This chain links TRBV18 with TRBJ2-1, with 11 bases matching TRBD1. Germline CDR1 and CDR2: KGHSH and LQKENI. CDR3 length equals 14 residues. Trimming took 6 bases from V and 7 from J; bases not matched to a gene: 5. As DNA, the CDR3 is TGTGCCAGCTCCCCCGGGACAGGGGGTAATGAGCAGTTCTTC. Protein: CASSPGTGGNEQFF.

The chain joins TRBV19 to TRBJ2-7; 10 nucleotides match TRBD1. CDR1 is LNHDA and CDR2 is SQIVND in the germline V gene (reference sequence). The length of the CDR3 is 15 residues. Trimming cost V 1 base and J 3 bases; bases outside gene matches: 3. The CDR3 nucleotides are TGTGCCAGTAGTATAGGTGGGACAGGGGTCTACGAGCAGTACTTC. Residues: CASSIGGTGVYEQYF.

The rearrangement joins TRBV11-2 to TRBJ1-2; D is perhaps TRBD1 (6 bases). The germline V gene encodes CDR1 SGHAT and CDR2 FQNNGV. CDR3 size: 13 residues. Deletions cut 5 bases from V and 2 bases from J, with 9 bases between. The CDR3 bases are TGTGCCAGCAGCACCCAGGGGAACTATGGCTACACCTTC. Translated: CASSTQGNYGYTF.

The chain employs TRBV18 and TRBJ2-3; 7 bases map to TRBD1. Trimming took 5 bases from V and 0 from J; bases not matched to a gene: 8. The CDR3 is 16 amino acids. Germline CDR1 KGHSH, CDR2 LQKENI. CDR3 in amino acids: CASSSDRRTSTDTQYF. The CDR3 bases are TGTGCCAGCTCATCGGACAGGCGGACTAGCACAGATACGCAGTATTTT.

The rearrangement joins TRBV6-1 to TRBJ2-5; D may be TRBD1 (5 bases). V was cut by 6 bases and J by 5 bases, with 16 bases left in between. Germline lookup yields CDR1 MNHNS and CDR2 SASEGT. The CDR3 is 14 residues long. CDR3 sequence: CASSESGIWETQYF. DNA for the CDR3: TGTGCCAGCAGCGAATCAGGGATTTGGGAGACCCAGTACTTC.

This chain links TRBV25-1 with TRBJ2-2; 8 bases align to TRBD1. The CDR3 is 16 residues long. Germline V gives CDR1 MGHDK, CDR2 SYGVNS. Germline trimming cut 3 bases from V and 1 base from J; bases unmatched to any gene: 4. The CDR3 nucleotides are TGTGCCAGCAGTGATCCAGGACAGGGGAACACCGGGGAGCTGTTTTTT. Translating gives CASSDPGQGNTGELFF. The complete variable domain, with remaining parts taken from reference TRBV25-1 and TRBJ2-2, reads EADIYQTPRYLVIGTGKKITLECSQTMGHDKMYWYQQDPGMELHLIHYSYGVNSTEKGDLSSESTVSRIRTEHFPLTLESARPSHTSQYLCASSDPGQGNTGELFFGEGSRLTVL.

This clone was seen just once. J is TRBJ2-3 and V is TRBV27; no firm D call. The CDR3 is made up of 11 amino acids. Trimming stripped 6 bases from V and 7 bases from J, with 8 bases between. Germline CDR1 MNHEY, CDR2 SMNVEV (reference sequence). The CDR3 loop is CASRSSHTQYF. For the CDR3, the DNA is TGTGCCAGCAGGAGTAGCCATACGCAGTATTTT.

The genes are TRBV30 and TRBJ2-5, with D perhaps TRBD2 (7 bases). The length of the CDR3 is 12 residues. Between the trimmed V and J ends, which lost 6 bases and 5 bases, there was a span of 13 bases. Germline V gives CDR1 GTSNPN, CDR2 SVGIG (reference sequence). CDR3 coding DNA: TGTGCCTGTTGGGGGGGGCTCGAGACCCAGTACTTC. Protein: CACWGGLETQYF.

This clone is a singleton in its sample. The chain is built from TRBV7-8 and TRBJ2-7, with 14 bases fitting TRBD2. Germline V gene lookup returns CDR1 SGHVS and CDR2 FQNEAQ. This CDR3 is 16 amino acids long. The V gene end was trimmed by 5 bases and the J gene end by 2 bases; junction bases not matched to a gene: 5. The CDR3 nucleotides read TGTGCCAGCAGCCCCAGGACTAGCGGGAGGACCTACGAGCAGTACTTC. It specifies CASSPRTSGRTYEQYF.

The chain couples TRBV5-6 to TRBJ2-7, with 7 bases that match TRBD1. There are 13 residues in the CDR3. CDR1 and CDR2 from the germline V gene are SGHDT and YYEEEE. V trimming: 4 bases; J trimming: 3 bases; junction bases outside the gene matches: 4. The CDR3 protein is CASSQGQFYEQYF. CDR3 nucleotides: TGTGCCAGCAGCCAGGGACAGTTCTACGAGCAGTACTTC.

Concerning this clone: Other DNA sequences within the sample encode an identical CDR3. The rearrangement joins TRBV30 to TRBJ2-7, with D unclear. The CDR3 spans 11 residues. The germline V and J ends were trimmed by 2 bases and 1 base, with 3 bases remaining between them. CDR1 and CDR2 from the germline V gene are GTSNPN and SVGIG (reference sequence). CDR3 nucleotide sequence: TGTGCCTGGAGTTCTTCCTACGAGCAGTACTTC. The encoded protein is CAWSSSYEQYF. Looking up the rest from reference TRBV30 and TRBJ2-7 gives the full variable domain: SQTIHQWPATLVQPVGSPLSLECTVEGTSNPNLYWYRQAAGRGLQLLFYSVGIGQISSEVPQNLSASRPQDRQFILSSKKLLLSDSGFYLCAWSSSYEQYFGPGTRLTVT.

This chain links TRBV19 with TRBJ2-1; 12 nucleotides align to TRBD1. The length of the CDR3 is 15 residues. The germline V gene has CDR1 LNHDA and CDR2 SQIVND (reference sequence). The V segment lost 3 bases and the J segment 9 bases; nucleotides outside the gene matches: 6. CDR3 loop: CASSMGDRGQVEQFF. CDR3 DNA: TGTGCCAGTAGTATGGGGGACAGGGGGCAAGTTGAGCAGTTCTTC.

DNA of the CDR3: TGTGCCAGCAGTGCCCAGCCGGGGGAGTCCTACGAGCAGTACTTC. Amino acids: CASSAQPGESYEQYF. This chain uses TRBV6-1 with TRBJ2-7; D might be TRBD2 (6 bases). The CDR3 is 15 amino acids. Germline V gives CDR1 MNHNS, CDR2 SASEGT. Between the trimmed V and J ends, which lost 4 bases and 1 base, there was a span of 14 bases.

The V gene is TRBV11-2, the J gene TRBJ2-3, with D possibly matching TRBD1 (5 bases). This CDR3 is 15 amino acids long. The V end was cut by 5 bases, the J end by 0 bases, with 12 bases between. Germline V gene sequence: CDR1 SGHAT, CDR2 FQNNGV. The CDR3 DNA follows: TGTGCCAGCAGCGAGACAGTTGTGAGCACAGATACGCAGTATTTT. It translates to CASSETVVSTDTQYF. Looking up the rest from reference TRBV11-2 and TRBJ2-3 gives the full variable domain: EAGVAQSPRYKIIEKRQSVAFWCNPISGHATLYWYQQILGQGPKLLIQFQNNGVVDDSQLPKDRFSAERLKGVDSTLKIQPAKLEDSAVYLCASSETVVSTDTQYFGPGTRLTVL.

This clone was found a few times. CDR3: CASSLGAGRVTEAFF. The CDR3 region has the DNA TGTGCCAGCAGCTTAGGGGCAGGGCGCGTCACTGAAGCTTTCTTT. J is TRBJ1-1 and V is TRBV7-8; D perhaps matches TRBD1 (5 bases). This CDR3 comprises 15 residues. The V and J ends lost 1 base and 4 bases respectively, with 13 bases between them. Germline lookup yields CDR1 SGHVS and CDR2 FQNEAQ.

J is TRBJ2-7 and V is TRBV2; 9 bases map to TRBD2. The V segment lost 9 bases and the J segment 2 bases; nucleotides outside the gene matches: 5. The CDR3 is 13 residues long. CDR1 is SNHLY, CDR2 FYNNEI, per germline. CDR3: CASTLAGAYEQYF. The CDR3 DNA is TGTGCCAGTACTTTAGCGGGAGCCTACGAGCAGTACTTC.

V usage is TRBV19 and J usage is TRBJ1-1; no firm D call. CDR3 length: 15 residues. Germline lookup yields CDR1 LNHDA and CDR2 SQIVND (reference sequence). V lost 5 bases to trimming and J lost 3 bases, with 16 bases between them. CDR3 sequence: CASSPQLYGDTEAFF. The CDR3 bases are TGTGCCAGTAGTCCGCAACTTTACGGGGACACTGAAGCTTTCTTT.

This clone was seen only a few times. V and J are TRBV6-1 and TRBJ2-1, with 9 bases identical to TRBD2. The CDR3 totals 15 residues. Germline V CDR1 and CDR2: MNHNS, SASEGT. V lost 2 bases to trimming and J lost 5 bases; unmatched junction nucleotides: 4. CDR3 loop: CASSEWTSANNEQFF. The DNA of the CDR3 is TGTGCCAGCAGTGAATGGACTAGCGCCAACAATGAGCAGTTCTTC.

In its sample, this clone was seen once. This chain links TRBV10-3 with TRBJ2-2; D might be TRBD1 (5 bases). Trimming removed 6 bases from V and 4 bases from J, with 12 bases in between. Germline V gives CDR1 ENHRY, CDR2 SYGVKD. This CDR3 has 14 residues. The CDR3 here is CAISRVQSTGELFF. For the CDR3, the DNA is TGTGCCATCAGCAGGGTTCAGAGCACCGGGGAGCTGTTTTTT.

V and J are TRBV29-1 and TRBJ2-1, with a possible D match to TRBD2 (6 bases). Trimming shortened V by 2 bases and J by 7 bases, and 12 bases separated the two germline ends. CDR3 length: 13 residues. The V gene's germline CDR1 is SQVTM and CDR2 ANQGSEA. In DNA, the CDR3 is TGCAGCGTTGAACTCCTAGCGCCAAATGAGCAGTTCTTC. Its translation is CSVELLAPNEQFF.

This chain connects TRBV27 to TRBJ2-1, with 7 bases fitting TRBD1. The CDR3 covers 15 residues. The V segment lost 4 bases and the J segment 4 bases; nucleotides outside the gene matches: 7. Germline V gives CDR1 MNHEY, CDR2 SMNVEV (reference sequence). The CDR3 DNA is TGTGCCAGCAGTTCACCGGGACAGACGTACAATGAGCAGTTCTTC. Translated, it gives CASSSPGQTYNEQFF.

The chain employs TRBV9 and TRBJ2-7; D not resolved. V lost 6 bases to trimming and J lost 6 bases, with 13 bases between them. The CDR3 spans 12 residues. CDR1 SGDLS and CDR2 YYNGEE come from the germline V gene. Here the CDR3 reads CASKGPSGEQYF. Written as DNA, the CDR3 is TGTGCCAGCAAAGGCCCCTCGGGCGAGCAGTACTTC.

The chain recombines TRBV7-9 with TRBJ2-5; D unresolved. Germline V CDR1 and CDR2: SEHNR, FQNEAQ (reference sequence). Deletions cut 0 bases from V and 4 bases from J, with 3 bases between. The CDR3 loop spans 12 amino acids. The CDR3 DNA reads TGTGCCAGCAGCTTAGCTCGAGAGACCCAGTACTTC. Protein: CASSLARETQYF.